This T cell receptor (beta chain) was captured by sequencing in a study of cytomegalovirus exposure and HLA in healthy donors. Both 60 Vbeta primers and 13 Jbeta primers went into the PCR. Sequenced by immunoSEQ multiplex PCR; TCRdb stores in-frame clones only, minus some. This sample has approximately 130,000 clones, with 77% found just once. V shed 0 bases and J 6 bases; nucleotides not matched to a gene: 7. The CDR3 loop spans 16 amino acids. Germline CDR1 and CDR2: SGHRS and YFSETQ. This TCR came from a woman aged 40 to 55 in good health and CMV-seronegative. The specimen sequenced was PBMCs. This sequence joins TRBV5-1 and TRBJ2-3; 10 bases are shared with TRBD2. The CDR3 DNA follows: TGCGCCAGCAGCTTGGGGGTAGCGGGGGGTTCTGATACGCAGTATTTT. Residues: CASSLGVAGGSDTQYF.